Listed here are 18 T cell receptor beta chains from one sample, sequenced in a study of identical twins. MiXCR, applied by TCRdb to the 5' RACE reads, yields one record per CDR3 protein. The sample lists fewer than 500,000 distinct CDR3 sequences; roughly 26% were seen once. These same data were also listed under a study on T cells expressing NK-cell markers.

Sequenced input: CD4+ T cells sorted from blood. These receptors were collected from a woman between 18 and 29 years old in good health.

The genes are TRBV25-1 and TRBJ1-1; unclear D gene. V gave up 2 bases and J gave up 2 bases, with 9 bases separating them. The CDR3 is 14 residues long. Germline loops: CDR1 MGHDK, CDR2 SYGVNS. The CDR3 here is CASSEMVGNTEAFF. The CDR3 DNA reads as TGTGCCAGCAGTGAAATGGTAGGAAACACTGAAGCTTTCTTT. The variable domain in full, with the rest retrieved from reference TRBV25-1 and TRBJ1-1, is EADIYQTPRYLVIGTGKKITLECSQTMGHDKMYWYQQDPGMELHLIHYSYGVNSTEKGDLSSESTVSRIRTEHFPLTLESARPSHTSQYLCASSEMVGNTEAFFGQGTRLTVV.

This clonotype was counted only a few times. This clone may be a read error of a much larger clone one base away. This chain joins TRBV11-3 and TRBJ2-3; D gene ambiguous. Per the germline V gene, CDR1 is SGHNT and CDR2 is YENEEA. The V end was cut by 5 bases, the J end by 2 bases, with 5 bases between. CDR3 length equals 12 residues. CDR3 sequence reads: CASSANTDTQYF. The CDR3 coding sequence is TGTGCCAGCAGCGCCAACACAGATACGCAGTATTTT.

The table lists this clonotype with a few counts. J is TRBJ1-1 and V is TRBV7-3; D is undetermined. V gave up 1 base and J gave up 6 bases, with 9 bases separating them. This CDR3 spans 13 amino acids. The germline V gene encodes CDR1 SGHTA and CDR2 FQGTGA. DNA for the CDR3: TGTGCCAGCAGCTTAATGGCGGGCTCTGAAGCTTTCTTT. As protein: CASSLMAGSEAFF.

This clonotype was seen a few times. V is TRBV28 and J is TRBJ2-1; 10 bases are shared with TRBD2. Germline assignment: CDR1 MDHEN and CDR2 SYDVKM. The CDR3 extends over 15 amino acids. The J segment lost 8 bases and the V segment lost 5 bases, leaving 9 bases of the junction unmatched. The CDR3 nucleotides read TGTGCCAGCAGTGGGGGAGCGGGAGGGAGAGATGAGCAGTTCTTC. Translation gives CASSGGAGGRDEQFF.

This chain links TRBV5-1 with TRBJ2-2; TRBD1 or TRBD2 may be the D gene (5 bases each). CDR3 length equals 17 residues. The V and J ends lost 4 bases and 7 bases respectively, with 23 bases between them. CDR1 and CDR2 from the germline V gene are SGHRS and YFSETQ. CDR3 sequence (DNA): TGCGCCAGCAGCCCGAGACCGGGGCGCACCCTGGTCGGGGAGCTGTTTTTT. Protein product: CASSPRPGRTLVGELFF.

This clonotype was recorded a few times. The CDR3 DNA follows: TGCAGTGCTAGAGTCGAGAGCCGGGCCAAAAACATTCAGTACTTC. Encoded protein: CSARVESRAKNIQYF. The chain has TRBV20-1 and TRBJ2-4; D ambiguous. Trimming removed 1 base at V and 1 base at J, with 11 bases between. Germline values: CDR1 DFQATT, CDR2 SNEGSKA (reference sequence). This CDR3 is 15 amino acids long.

This clonotype came up a few times. The CDR3: CASSLGSLGELTEAFF. The CDR3 nucleotides read TGCGCCAGCAGCCTTGGGTCGCTGGGGGAGCTAACTGAAGCTTTCTTT. The J gene is TRBJ1-1, the V gene TRBV5-1; perhaps TRBD1 as D (5 bases). The CDR3 consists of 16 residues. CDR1 is SGHRS, CDR2 YFSETQ, per germline. V lost 4 bases to trimming and J lost 5 bases, with 21 bases between them.

The chain carries TRBV29-1 and TRBJ2-4; 11 bases match TRBD2. After removal of 4 bases from V and 6 bases from J, the junction contained 5 bases not matched to a gene. The germline V gene encodes CDR1 SQVTM and CDR2 ANQGSEA. CDR3 length: 14 residues. CDR3 nucleotide sequence: TGCAGCGTTGTAGGACTAGCGGGCGCAAACATTCAGTACTTC. Encoded protein: CSVVGLAGANIQYF. The whole variable domain, filled in from reference TRBV29-1 and TRBJ2-4, reads SAVISQKPSRDICQRGTSLTIQCQVDSQVTMMFWYRQQPGQSLTLIATANQGSEATYESGFVIDKFPISRPNLTFSTLTVSNMSPEDSSIYLCSVVGLAGANIQYFGAGTRLSVL.

The J gene is TRBJ1-1, the V gene TRBV6-5, with D possibly TRBD1 on 6 matching bases. V was pared by 4 bases and J by 8 bases, with 11 bases between. This CDR3 region has 12 residues. The germline gives CDR1 MNHEY, CDR2 SVGAGI. The CDR3 nucleotides read TGTGCCAGCAGTTTATTCGGGACAGAAGCTTTCTTT. It is translated as CASSLFGTEAFF.

V usage is TRBV10-1 and J usage is TRBJ2-2; perhaps TRBD2 as D (5 bases). The CDR3 runs to 15 residues. Germline V gene lookup returns CDR1 WNHNN and CDR2 SYGVQD (reference sequence). The V and J ends lost 8 bases and 4 bases respectively, with 17 bases between them. CDR3 nucleotide sequence: TGCGCCAGCGGAGGTCATGGAGATATCACCGGGGAGCTGTTTTTT. This translates into CASGGHGDITGELFF.

The table lists this clonotype with a few counts. The V and J genes are TRBV7-2 and TRBJ2-7, with D maybe TRBD1 (6 bases). Germline V gene sequence: CDR1 SGHTA, CDR2 FQGNSA. The CDR3 runs 15 residues. Trimming took off 4 bases at V and 4 bases at J, with 17 bases between the two ends. CDR3 nucleotides: TGTGCCAGCAGCTCGGCCGGGACACCTAAATACGAGCAGTACTTC. This codes for CASSSAGTPKYEQYF.

This clonotype was recorded a few times. This rearrangement joins TRBV25-1 to TRBJ2-3; D gene uncertain. The CDR3 sequence is 13 residues long. Germline V lookup: CDR1 MGHDK, CDR2 SYGVNS. V was clipped by 4 bases and J by 3 bases, with 8 bases between them. CDR3 in amino acids: CASSAAATDTQYF. The CDR3 DNA sequence: TGTGCCAGCAGTGCCGCGGCAACAGATACGCAGTATTTT.

The table lists this clonotype with many counts. The CDR3 sequence: CASSRTSYNEQFF. The CDR3 coding sequence is TGTGCCAGCAGTCGGACGTCGTACAATGAGCAGTTCTTC. The rearrangement uses TRBV3-1 and TRBJ2-1; D gene uncertain. Germline lookup yields CDR1 LGHDT and CDR2 YNNKEL (reference sequence). This CDR3 is 13 amino acids long. V lost 6 bases, J lost 4 bases, and 10 bases lay in between.

This clonotype appeared a few times. The chain links TRBV5-1 to TRBJ2-6, with D possibly TRBD1 on 5 matching bases. Trimming pared 4 bases from V and 2 bases from J, leaving 13 bases between. Germline CDR1 and CDR2: SGHRS and YFSETQ. The CDR3 consists of 16 residues. CDR3 in DNA: TGCGCCAGCAGCCTCCAGGGTATGACTGGGGCCAACGTCCTGACTTTC. Protein sequence: CASSLQGMTGANVLTF. Filled out from reference TRBV5-1 and TRBJ2-6, the complete variable domain reads KAGVTQTPRYLIKTRGQQVTLSCSPISGHRSVSWYQQTPGQGLQFLFEYFSETQRNKGNFPGRFSGRQFSNSRSEMNVSTLELGDSALYLCASSLQGMTGANVLTFGAGSRLTVL.

V usage is TRBV5-1 and J usage is TRBJ1-1; TRBD1 is a possible D gene (6 bases). CDR3 length equals 14 residues. Germline loops: CDR1 SGHRS, CDR2 YFSETQ. V dropped 9 bases and J dropped 0 bases, with 15 bases sitting between them. This chain's CDR3 is CAIRVQGLNTEAFF. In nucleotides, the CDR3 is TGCGCCATCAGGGTACAGGGTCTGAACACTGAAGCTTTCTTT.

The chain joins TRBV29-1 to TRBJ2-5; 7 bases align to TRBD1. This CDR3 has 12 residues. With 8 bases clipped from V and 4 bases from J, the junction kept 7 bases outside the gene matches. Germline V gives CDR1 SQVTM, CDR2 ANQGSEA. CDR3 region: CSYGPGGETQYF. The DNA for the CDR3 is TGCAGCTATGGACCAGGGGGAGAGACCCAGTACTTC.

In this sample, this clonotype turned up a few times. This chain links TRBV6-1 with TRBJ1-1, with D hard to call. V dropped 4 bases and J dropped 4 bases, with 10 bases sitting between them. Germline CDR1 MNHNS, CDR2 SASEGT. The CDR3 length is 13 residues. CDR3 in amino acids: CASSVSTPTEAFF. DNA for the CDR3: TGTGCCAGCAGTGTTTCGACCCCCACTGAAGCTTTCTTT.

The rearrangement uses TRBV25-1 and TRBJ1-6; D remains ambiguous. Trimming took off 3 bases at V and 6 bases at J, with 12 bases between the two ends. Germline-derived CDR1 and CDR2 are MGHDK and SYGVNS. This CDR3 comprises 15 residues. The CDR3 DNA reads TGTGCCAGCAGTGACCCGGGATCGGGTAATTCACCCCTCCACTTT. Amino acid sequence: CASSDPGSGNSPLHF.